Each of the 6 T cell receptor beta chains below was sequenced from the same sample in a study of T-cell reconstitution after alpha-beta-depleted transplantation in children. The authors prepared the TCRbeta library with unique molecular identifiers. TCRdb reanalysed the PCR reads using MiXCR and keeps one entry per CDR3 protein. The sample records about 190,000 distinct CDR3 sequences, about 6.8% being singletons. The sequencing used PBMCs from the stem cell graft donor, collected from the stem cell graft. These receptors came from a human donor who donated a stem cell graft to a child with Wiskott-Aldrich syndrome.

Ten or more counts support this clonotype. This chain connects TRBV20-1 to TRBJ1-1; 7 bases are a match to TRBD1. The V gene end was trimmed by 1 base and the J gene end by 3 bases; junction bases not matched to a gene: 8. Germline CDR1 DFQATT, CDR2 SNEGSKA (reference sequence). The CDR3 is made up of 15 amino acids. This CDR3 reads CSARVFRQGDTEAFF. The CDR3 nucleotides are TGCAGTGCTAGAGTCTTTCGACAGGGAGACACTGAAGCTTTCTTT.

This clonotype was detected many times. This chain uses TRBV20-1 with TRBJ2-5, with a weak D call TRBD1 (5 bases). V was clipped by 3 bases and J by 2 bases, with 10 bases between them. This CDR3 is 13 amino acids long. Germline V lookup: CDR1 DFQATT, CDR2 SNEGSKA (reference sequence). The CDR3 loop reads CSASYTGQETQYF. The CDR3, as DNA: TGCAGTGCTAGTTACACAGGTCAAGAGACCCAGTACTTC.

This clonotype was recorded many times. In DNA form, the CDR3 reads TGTGCCAGCAGCCAGCCACCAACCTACAATGAGCAGTTCTTC. This translates into CASSQPPTYNEQFF. V usage is TRBV27 and J usage is TRBJ2-1; no firm D call. V lost 6 bases and J lost 2, with 11 bases in between. CDR1 is MNHEY, CDR2 SMNVEV, per germline (reference sequence). The CDR3 loop spans 14 amino acids.

This clonotype came up many times. J is TRBJ1-6 and V is TRBV27, with a weak D call TRBD1 (5 bases). The CDR3 runs to 13 residues. V was trimmed by 4 bases and J by 7 bases, leaving 8 bases between them. Germline V gives CDR1 MNHEY, CDR2 SMNVEV (reference sequence). This chain's CDR3 is CASSWGPNSPLHF. DNA of the CDR3: TGTGCCAGCAGTTGGGGACCCAATTCACCCCTCCACTTT.

About this clonotype itself: A much more abundant neighbour one base away suggests this may be a read error. This chain joins TRBV7-6 and TRBJ2-7; TRBD1 matches 7 bases. This CDR3 spans 15 amino acids. CDR1 is SGHVS, CDR2 FNYEAQ, per germline. The V segment lost 3 bases and the J segment 3 bases; nucleotides outside the gene matches: 8. The CDR3 spells CASSLKKTGSYEQYF. The CDR3 nucleotides are TGTGCCAGCAGCTTGAAAAAGACAGGGAGCTACGAGCAGTACTTC. Full variable domain (remainder filled in from reference TRBV7-6 and TRBJ2-7): GAGVSQSPRYKVTKRGQDVALRCDPISGHVSLYWYRQALGQGPEFLTYFNYEAQQDKSGLPNDRFSAERPEGSISTLTIQRTEQRDSAMYRCASSLKKTGSYEQYFGPGTRLTVT.

This clonotype has ten or more counts. The V and J genes are TRBV20-1 and TRBJ1-6; D ambiguous. Trimming took off 3 bases at V and 3 bases at J, with 6 bases between the two ends. This CDR3 region has 13 residues. Germline CDR1 reads DFQATT; CDR2 reads SNEGSKA (reference sequence). The CDR3: CSARRIYNSPLHF. The CDR3 nucleotides read TGCAGTGCTAGGCGAATCTATAATTCACCCCTCCACTTT.